The 18 T cell receptor beta chains reported below all come from one sample, sequenced in a study of blood T cell repertoires in COVID-19. The method was immunoSEQ multiplex PCR; TCRdb's version includes in-frame clones alone and lacks a portion of them. The sample lists roughly 130,000 clones, roughly 84% occurring once. Material for sequencing was peripheral blood. These receptors were obtained from a man under 40 with COVID-19, enrolled during active disease.

The chain employs TRBV28 and TRBJ1-2; weak D call: TRBD1 (5 bases). V was pared by 5 bases and J by 8 bases, with 21 bases between. Per germline, CDR1 MDHEN and CDR2 SYDVKM. The CDR3 covers 15 residues. In DNA form, the CDR3 reads TGTGCCAGCAGTGATCAAGACCGGGGGAGGTGGGGCTACACCTTC. Protein sequence: CASSDQDRGRWGYTF.

The chain combines TRBV2 with TRBJ1-5; no definite D call. In germline, CDR1 is SNHLY, CDR2 FYNNEI. This CDR3 region has 13 residues. V lost 7 bases and J lost 1, with 8 bases in between. The CDR3 DNA reads TGTGCCAGCACCAGACTAAGCAATCAGCCCCAGCATTTT. The encoded protein is CASTRLSNQPQHF.

This rearrangement joins TRBV20-1 to TRBJ2-6; D possibly corresponds to TRBD1 (5 bases). This CDR3 has 15 residues. V lost 3 bases to trimming and J lost 3 bases, with 12 bases between them. Germline V CDR1 and CDR2: DFQATT, SNEGSKA (reference sequence). CDR3 loop: CSASKGMDGANVLTF. The CDR3 DNA follows: TGCAGTGCTAGTAAGGGGATGGATGGGGCCAACGTCCTGACTTTC.

This chain links TRBV12-3 or TRBV12-4 with TRBJ2-7; D gene uncertain. V was trimmed by 0 bases and J by 3 bases, leaving 6 bases between them. There are 13 residues in the CDR3. This chain's CDR3 is CASSLAESYEQYF. The CDR3 nucleotides are TGTGCCAGCAGTTTAGCGGAGAGCTACGAGCAGTACTTC.

The CDR3 bases are TGTGCCAGCAGCCAACTCGGCTCTGGAAACACCATATATTTT. Protein: CASSQLGSGNTIYF. The rearrangement uses TRBV3-1 (or the pseudogene TRBV3-2) and TRBJ1-3; D not certain. V gave up 2 bases and J gave up 0 bases, with 5 bases separating them. This CDR3 spans 14 amino acids. The V gene's germline CDR1 is LGHDT and CDR2 YNNKEL (reference sequence).

This clone was seen a single time. The J gene is TRBJ1-2, the V gene TRBV5-4; 9 bases align to TRBD1. Germline CDR1 and CDR2: SGHNT and YYREEE (reference sequence). The trim removed 2 bases at V and 5 bases at J, leaving 7 bases unmatched. The CDR3 spans 15 residues. CDR3 bases: TGTGCCAGCAGCTTCCCGGGACAGGGAAAATATGGCTACACCTTC. As protein: CASSFPGQGKYGYTF.

The rearrangement joins TRBV6-5 to TRBJ2-7, with 13 bases that match TRBD2. This CDR3 is 15 amino acids long. The trim removed 11 bases at V and 0 bases at J, leaving 7 bases unmatched. Germline V gives CDR1 MNHEY, CDR2 SVGAGI. The DNA of the CDR3 is TGTGCCGCCGGGACTAGCGGGGCTAGCTCCTACGAGCAGTACTTC. Its protein is CAAGTSGASSYEQYF.

The rearrangement uses TRBV7-9 and TRBJ2-3; maybe TRBD1 (5 bases). CDR3 length: 13 residues. CDR1 and CDR2 from the germline V gene are SEHNR and FQNEAQ (reference sequence). The V end lost 2 bases, the J end lost 3 bases, and 6 bases lay between the germline ends. Here the CDR3 DNA reads TGTGCCAGCAGCTTACAGGGAACAGATACGCAGTATTTT. This sequence encodes CASSLQGTDTQYF.

The CDR3 nucleotides read TGTGCCAGCGACATGGCAGGTTACTTGGGTCAGCCCCAGCATTTT. Translated: CASDMAGYLGQPQHF. V and J are TRBV2 and TRBJ1-5; D gene unclear. V gave up 8 bases and J gave up 6 bases, with 20 bases separating them. Germline V gene lookup returns CDR1 SNHLY and CDR2 FYNNEI. This CDR3 has 15 residues.

The chain combines TRBV12-3 or TRBV12-4 with TRBJ1-5; D is unclear. Trimming cost V 8 bases and J 5 bases, with 13 bases left between them. The CDR3 has 13 residues. The CDR3 bases are TGTGCCAGCGCCGACAACGTGCATCAGCCCCAGCATTTT. This encodes CASADNVHQPQHF.

J is TRBJ2-2 and V is TRBV4-3; 7 bases are a match to TRBD1. V was pared by 6 bases and J by 5 bases, with 6 bases of the junction left unmatched. The CDR3 is 14 residues long. Germline CDR1 is LGHNA and CDR2 is YSLEER. The CDR3: CASRSGGWTGELFF. DNA of the CDR3: TGCGCCAGCAGGTCAGGGGGATGGACCGGGGAGCTGTTTTTT.

This clone is a singleton in its sample. The chain recombines TRBV5-5 with TRBJ2-5, with 8 bases aligning to TRBD2. The germline V gene encodes CDR1 SGHKS and CDR2 YYEKEE (reference sequence). The CDR3 has 19 amino acids. Trimming removed 0 bases from V and 0 bases from J; junction bases left unmatched: 13. The CDR3 here is CASSLVRGAGATYQETQYF. The DNA of the CDR3 is TGTGCCAGCAGCTTGGTCCGGGGAGCGGGAGCCACCTACCAAGAGACCCAGTACTTC. The full variable domain, its missing parts supplied by reference TRBV5-5 and TRBJ2-5, is DAGVTQSPTHLIKTRGQQVTLRCSPISGHKSVSWYQQVLGQGPQFIFQYYEKEERGRGNFPDRFSARQFPNYSSELNVNALLLGDSALYLCASSLVRGAGATYQETQYFGPGTRLLVL.

The chain combines TRBV3-1 (or the pseudogene TRBV3-2) with TRBJ2-1, with TRBD2 identical over 7 bases. This CDR3 comprises 16 residues. CDR1 and CDR2 from the germline V gene are LGHDT and YNNKEL (reference sequence). The V and J ends lost 4 bases and 2 bases, in that order; junction bases with no gene match: 8. This CDR3 is CASSRKTSATYNEQFF. The CDR3, as DNA: TGTGCCAGCAGCCGGAAAACTAGCGCGACCTACAATGAGCAGTTCTTC.

In nucleotides, the CDR3 is TGCAGCGTTTCCGAACAGGGTCCGGGCTCCTACAATGAGCAGTTCTTC. Amino acids: CSVSEQGPGSYNEQFF. V gene TRBV29-1 combines with J gene TRBJ2-1, with TRBD1 as a possible D gene (6 bases). CDR3 size: 16 residues. Germline-derived CDR1 and CDR2 are SQVTM and ANQGSEA. Trimming shortened V by 5 bases and J by 0 bases, and 17 bases separated the two germline ends.

Only one count was recorded for this clone. This chain links TRBV29-1 with TRBJ1-1; possibly TRBD1 for D (5 bases). Germline assignment: CDR1 SQVTM and CDR2 ANQGSEA. Trimming shortened V by 4 bases and J by 0 bases, and 15 bases separated the two germline ends. This CDR3 region has 15 residues. This chain's CDR3 is CSVGAGGRLNTEAFF. The CDR3, as DNA: TGCAGCGTTGGGGCTGGGGGGAGACTGAACACTGAAGCTTTCTTT.

The table lists this clone with many counts. The rearrangement uses TRBV30 and TRBJ1-5, with 7 bases identical to TRBD1. Germline V gene lookup returns CDR1 GTSNPN and CDR2 SVGIG (reference sequence). This CDR3 contains 13 residues. The J segment lost 7 bases and the V segment lost 2 bases, leaving 5 bases of the junction unmatched. CDR3 bases: TGTGCCTGGAGTACAGACAGGGAGCAGCCCCAGCATTTT. Translating gives CAWSTDREQPQHF.

The chain links TRBV6-5 to TRBJ1-5; no clear D. Germline loops: CDR1 MNHEY, CDR2 SVGAGI. The V gene lost 8 bases and the J gene lost 1 base, with 12 bases spanning the gap. This CDR3 comprises 14 residues. CDR3 sequence (DNA): TGTGCCAGCCTTCCGGTCCGGAGCAATCAGCCCCAGCATTTT. This encodes CASLPVRSNQPQHF.

The rearrangement joins TRBV19 to TRBJ2-7, with 9 bases fitting TRBD2. There are 15 residues in the CDR3. Germline assignment: CDR1 LNHDA and CDR2 SQIVND (reference sequence). Germline trimming cut 5 bases from V and 0 bases from J; bases unmatched to any gene: 5. CDR3 protein: CASSPERGASYEQYF. CDR3 in DNA: TGTGCCAGTAGTCCTGAGCGGGGGGCCTCCTACGAGCAGTACTTC. Full variable domain (remainder filled in from reference TRBV19 and TRBJ2-7): DGGITQSPKYLFRKEGQNVTLSCEQNLNHDAMYWYRQDPGQGLRLIYYSQIVNDFQKGDIAEGYSVSREKKESFPLTVTSAQKNPTAFYLCASSPERGASYEQYFGPGTRLTVT.